The text below deals with one TCR beta chain. The antigen remains unidentified. This sample is part of a study of tumor-infiltrating lymphocytes in localized non-small cell lung cancer. The overall study: Patients included smokers and never-smokers with various histologies, some sampled after neoadjuvant chemotherapy. Overall study results and limits: Tumors had more T cell infiltration than uninvolved lung, per TCRbeta sequencing and CD3 counts.

Libraries were prepared by immunoSEQ multiplex PCR; TCRdb keeps only in-frame clonotypes and omits some of them. Here the sample spans around 6,200 clones, 70% to 75% being singletons. This CDR3 is built from 13 residues. Losses at the gene ends were 2 bases for V and 15 bases for J; bases not matched to a gene: 6. From germline, CDR1 is SGHNT and CDR2 YYREEE (reference sequence). The chain employs TRBV5-4 and TRBJ2-6; 9 bases are a match to TRBD1. The clonotype was recovered from a human donor with non-small cell lung cancer. Sequencing used lung tumor tissue. The CDR3 loop reads CASSFPGQGGLTF. CDR3 nucleotides: TGTGCCAGCAGCTTCCCGGGACAGGGAGGCCTGACTTTC.